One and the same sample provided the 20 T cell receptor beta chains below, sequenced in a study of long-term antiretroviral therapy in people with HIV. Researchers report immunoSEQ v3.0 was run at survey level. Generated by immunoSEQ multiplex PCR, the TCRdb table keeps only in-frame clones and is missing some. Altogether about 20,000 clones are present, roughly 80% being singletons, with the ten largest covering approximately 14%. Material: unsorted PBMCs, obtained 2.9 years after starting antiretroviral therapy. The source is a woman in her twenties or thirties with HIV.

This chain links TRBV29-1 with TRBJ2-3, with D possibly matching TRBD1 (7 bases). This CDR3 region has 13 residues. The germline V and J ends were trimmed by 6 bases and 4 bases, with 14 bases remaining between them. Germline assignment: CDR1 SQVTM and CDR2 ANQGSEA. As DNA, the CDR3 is TGCAGCGTGGCCAGGGGGGTGGCAGATACGCAGTATTTT. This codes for CSVARGVADTQYF.

In DNA, the CDR3 is TGTGCCAGCAGTAGGGGACAGGGGCACTATGGCTACACCTTC. Encoded protein: CASSRGQGHYGYTF. The chain carries TRBV6-5 and TRBJ1-2; 10 bases are shared with TRBD1. Germline CDR1 and CDR2: MNHEY and SVGAGI. After removal of 5 bases from V and 3 bases from J, the junction contained 3 bases not matched to a gene. The CDR3 covers 14 residues.

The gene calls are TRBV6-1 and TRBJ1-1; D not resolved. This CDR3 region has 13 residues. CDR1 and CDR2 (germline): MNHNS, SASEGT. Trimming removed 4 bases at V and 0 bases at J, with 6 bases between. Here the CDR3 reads CASSVEVNTEAFF. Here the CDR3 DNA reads TGTGCCAGCAGTGTAGAGGTGAACACTGAAGCTTTCTTT.

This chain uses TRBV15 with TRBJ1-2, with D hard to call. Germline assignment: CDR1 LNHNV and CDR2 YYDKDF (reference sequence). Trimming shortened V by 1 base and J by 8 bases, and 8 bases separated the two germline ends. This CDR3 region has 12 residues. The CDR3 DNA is TGTGCCACCAGCAGAGCGTCTGGGGGCTACACCTTC. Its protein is CATSRASGGYTF.

CDR3 sequence: CASSEGRSGWGAYGYTF. The CDR3 nucleotides are TGTGCCAGCAGTGAAGGACGGTCGGGATGGGGGGCCTATGGCTACACCTTC. The chain is built from TRBV6-1 and TRBJ1-2, with D tentatively TRBD1 (6 bases). Germline V lookup: CDR1 MNHNS, CDR2 SASEGT. The CDR3 is 17 residues long. Trimming shortened V by 1 base and J by 4 bases, and 19 bases separated the two germline ends.

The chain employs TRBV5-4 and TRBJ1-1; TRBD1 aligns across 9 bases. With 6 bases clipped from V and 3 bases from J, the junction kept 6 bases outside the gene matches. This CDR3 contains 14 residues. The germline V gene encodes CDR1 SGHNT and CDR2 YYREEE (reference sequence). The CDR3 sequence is CASNSDRGDTEAFF. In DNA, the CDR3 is TGTGCCAGCAACTCAGACAGGGGGGACACTGAAGCTTTCTTT. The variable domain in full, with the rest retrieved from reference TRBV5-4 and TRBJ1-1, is ETGVTQSPTHLIKTRGQQVTLRCSSQSGHNTVSWYQQALGQGPQFIFQYYREEENGRGNFPPRFSGLQFPNYSSELNVNALELDDSALYLCASNSDRGDTEAFFGQGTRLTVV.

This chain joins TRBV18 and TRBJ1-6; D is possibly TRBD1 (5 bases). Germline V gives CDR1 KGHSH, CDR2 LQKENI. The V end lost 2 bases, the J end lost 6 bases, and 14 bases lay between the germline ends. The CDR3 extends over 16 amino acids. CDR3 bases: TGTGCCAGCTCACCAGTTCCCGGGGCCGGTAATTCACCCCTCCACTTT. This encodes CASSPVPGAGNSPLHF. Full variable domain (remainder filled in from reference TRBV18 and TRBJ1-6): NAGVMQNPRHLVRRRGQEARLRCSPMKGHSHVYWYRQLPEEGLKFMVYLQKENIIDESGMPKERFSAEFPKEGPSILRIQQVVRGDSAAYFCASSPVPGAGNSPLHFGNGTRLTVT.

This CDR3 reads CSVEEQNEKLFF. In DNA, the CDR3 is TGCAGCGTTGAAGAACAGAATGAAAAACTGTTTTTT. The genes are TRBV29-1 and TRBJ1-4, with unresolved D. Germline V CDR1 and CDR2: SQVTM, ANQGSEA. The V gene lost 0 bases and the J gene lost 5 bases, with 4 bases spanning the gap. The CDR3 is 12 amino acids.

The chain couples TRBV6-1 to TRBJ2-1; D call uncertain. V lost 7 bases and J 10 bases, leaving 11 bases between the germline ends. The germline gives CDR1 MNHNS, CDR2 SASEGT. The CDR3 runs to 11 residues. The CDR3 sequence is CASKMDSEQFF. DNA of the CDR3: TGTGCCAGCAAAATGGATAGCGAGCAGTTCTTC.

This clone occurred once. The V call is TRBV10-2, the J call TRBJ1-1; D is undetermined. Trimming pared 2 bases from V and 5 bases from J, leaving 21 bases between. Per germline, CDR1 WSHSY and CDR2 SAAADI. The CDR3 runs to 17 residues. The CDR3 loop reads CASSEPPGRRDGTEAFF. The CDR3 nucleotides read TGCGCCAGCAGTGAGCCCCCGGGCAGGCGGGATGGGACTGAAGCTTTCTTT.

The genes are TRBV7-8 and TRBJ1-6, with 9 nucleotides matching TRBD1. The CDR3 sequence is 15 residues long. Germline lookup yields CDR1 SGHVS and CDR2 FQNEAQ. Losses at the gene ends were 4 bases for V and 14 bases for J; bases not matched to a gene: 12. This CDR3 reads CASSSGTGRQATLHF. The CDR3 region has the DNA TGTGCCAGCAGCTCGGGGACAGGGAGGCAGGCAACCCTCCACTTT. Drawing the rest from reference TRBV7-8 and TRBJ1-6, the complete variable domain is GAGVSQSPRYKVAKRGQDVALRCDPISGHVSLFWYQQALGQGPEFLTYFQNEAQLDKSGLPSDRFFAERPEGSVSTLKIQRTQQEDSAVYLCASSSGTGRQATLHFGNGTRLTVT.

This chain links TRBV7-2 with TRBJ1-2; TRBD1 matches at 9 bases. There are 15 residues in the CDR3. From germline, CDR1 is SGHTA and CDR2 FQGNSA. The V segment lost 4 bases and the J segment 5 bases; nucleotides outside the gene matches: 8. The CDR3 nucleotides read TGTGCCAGCAGCTCGAAACAGGGGGCTCGGTATGGCTACACCTTC. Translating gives CASSSKQGARYGYTF.

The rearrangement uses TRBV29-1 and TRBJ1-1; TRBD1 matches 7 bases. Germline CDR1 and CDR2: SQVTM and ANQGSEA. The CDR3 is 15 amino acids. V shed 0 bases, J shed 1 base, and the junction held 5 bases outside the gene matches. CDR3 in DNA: TGCAGCGTTGAAGAATTAGGACAGGAGAACACTGAAGCTTTCTTT. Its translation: CSVEELGQENTEAFF.

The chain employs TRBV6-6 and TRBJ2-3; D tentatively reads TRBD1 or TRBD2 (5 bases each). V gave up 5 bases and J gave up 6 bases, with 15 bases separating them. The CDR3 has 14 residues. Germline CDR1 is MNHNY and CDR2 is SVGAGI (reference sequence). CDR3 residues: CASSQRDVSDTQYF. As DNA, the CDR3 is TGTGCCAGCAGTCAGAGGGACGTATCGGATACGCAGTATTTT.

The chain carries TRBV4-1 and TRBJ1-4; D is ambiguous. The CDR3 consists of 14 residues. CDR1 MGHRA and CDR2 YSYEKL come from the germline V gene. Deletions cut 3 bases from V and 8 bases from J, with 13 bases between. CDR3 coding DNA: TGCGCCAGCAGCCATGACCAGGCGGGGGAAAAACTGTTTTTT. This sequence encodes CASSHDQAGEKLFF.

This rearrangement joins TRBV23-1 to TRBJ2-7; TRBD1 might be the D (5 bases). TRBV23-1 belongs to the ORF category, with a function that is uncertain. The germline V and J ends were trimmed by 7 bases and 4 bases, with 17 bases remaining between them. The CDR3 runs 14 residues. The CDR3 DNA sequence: TGCGCCAGCACTAACGGACAAGGTTTTTACGAGCAGTACTTC. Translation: CASTNGQGFYEQYF.

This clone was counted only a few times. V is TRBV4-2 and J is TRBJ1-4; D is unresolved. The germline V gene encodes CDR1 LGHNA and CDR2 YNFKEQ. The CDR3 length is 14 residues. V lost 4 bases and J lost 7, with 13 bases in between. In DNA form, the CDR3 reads TGTGCCAGCAGCCCACTGGTGGAGGGTGAAAAACTGTTTTTT. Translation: CASSPLVEGEKLFF.

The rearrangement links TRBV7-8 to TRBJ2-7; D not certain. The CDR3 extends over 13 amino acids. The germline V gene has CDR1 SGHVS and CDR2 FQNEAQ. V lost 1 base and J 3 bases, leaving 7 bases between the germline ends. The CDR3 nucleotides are TGTGCCAGCAGCTTAGAAACCGGCTACGAGCAGTACGTC. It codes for CASSLETGYEQYV.

The CDR3 region is CASSQDGTALTTEAFF. CDR3 bases: TGTGCCAGCAGCCAAGACGGGACAGCTTTGACAACTGAAGCTTTCTTT. The rearrangement uses TRBV14 and TRBJ1-1; 7 positions match TRBD1. This CDR3 contains 16 residues. V shed 0 bases and J 5 bases; nucleotides not matched to a gene: 9. Per germline, CDR1 SGHDN and CDR2 FVKESK.

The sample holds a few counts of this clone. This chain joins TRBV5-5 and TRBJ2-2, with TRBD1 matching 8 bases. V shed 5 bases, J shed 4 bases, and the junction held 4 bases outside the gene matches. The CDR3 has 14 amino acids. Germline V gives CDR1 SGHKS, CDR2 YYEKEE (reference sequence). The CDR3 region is CASREGQGTGELFF. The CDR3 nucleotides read TGTGCCAGCAGAGAAGGACAGGGCACCGGGGAGCTGTTTTTT.